This T cell receptor beta chain was profiled in a study of blood T cells in healthy people across ages. Findings and caveats of the study: Diversity figures derived from one million T cells were judged to underestimate the true value.

The individuals who served as donors were healthy Caucasians living in Russia, aged about 6 to 100. In the case of this clonotype: Its specificity is unknown.

A sample-barcoded 5' primer and a J-beta primer mix were used in a second PCR of about 7 to 12 cycles. Individual samples furnished no less than 2.5 million CDR3-containing paired-end reads apiece. One entry per CDR3 protein, called by TCRdb with MiXCR from the 5' RACE reads. The sample contains over a million distinct CDR3 sequences, about 43% of which appear only once. V lost 6 bases to trimming and J lost 0 bases, with 20 bases between them. The CDR3 consists of 17 residues. Per the germline V gene, CDR1 is MDHEN and CDR2 is SYDVKM. The source material was blood. The genes are TRBV28 and TRBJ1-1, with a weak D call TRBD1 (6 bases). The source of this sequence is a woman aged 18-29 years in good health. The CDR3 spells CASRTPRDMGMNTEAFF. In DNA, the CDR3 is TGTGCCAGCAGGACTCCCCGGGACATGGGCATGAACACTGAAGCTTTCTTT. Filled out from reference TRBV28 and TRBJ1-1, the complete variable domain reads DVKVTQSSRYLVKRTGEKVFLECVQDMDHENMFWYRQDPGLGLRLIYFSYDVKMKEKGDIPEGYSVSREKKERFSLILESASTNQTSMYLCASRTPRDMGMNTEAFFGQGTRLTVV.